This T cell receptor beta chain was found in a study of T cell changes during pregnancy in multiple sclerosis. The CDR3 contains 12 residues. CDR1 and CDR2 from the germline V gene are MNHNS and SASEGT. V lost 10 bases and J lost 2; bases outside the gene matches: 5. Method: immunoSEQ multiplex PCR; TCRdb's copy keeps in-frame clones and lacks some. The sample records 65,000 to 85,000 clones, around 90% being singletons. The sequence derives from a female donor with multiple sclerosis, enrolled in a pregnancy study. The chain recombines TRBV6-1 with TRBJ2-7, with 7 bases that match TRBD1. The starting material was CD4+ T cells from peripheral blood mononuclear cells, obtained after pregnancy. CDR3 sequence reads: CATDRDAYEQYF. The DNA of the CDR3 is TGTGCCACCGACAGGGATGCCTACGAGCAGTACTTC.